This TCR beta chain was captured by sequencing in a study of blood T cell repertoires in COVID-19. About the study: Each recovered donor of Cohort 3 presented with two negative PCRs, clearance, or symptom resolution. Sources were T cells, B-cell-depleted T cells, or PBMCs; the material itself was cDNA or gDNA. Acute and convalescent COVID-19 specimens originated in the United States, Italy and Spain.

The study assigned cohorts using participant-reported clinical history. TCRdb's table, derived via immunoSEQ multiplex PCR, lists solely in-frame clones and lacks some. The sample holds approximately 140,000 clones; under 90% are singletons and the top ten take roughly 3.8%. Looked up from germline, CDR1 is MNHEY and CDR2 is SMNVEV (reference sequence). There are 15 residues in the CDR3. Trimming stripped 7 bases from V and 4 bases from J, with 19 bases between. The rearrangement uses TRBV27 and TRBJ1-2; D call uncertain. This TCR derives from a middle-aged man in a cohort exposed to, infected with or recovered from COVID-19 (not recorded which). Sequences were obtained from PBMCs or T cells enriched from blood (not recorded which). The CDR3 sequence: CASTHRYPPGYGYTF. The CDR3 nucleotides are TGTGCCAGCACCCATCGGTACCCGCCGGGCTATGGCTACACCTTC.